A single sample is the source of the 21 T cell receptor beta chains below, sequenced in a study of siplizumab effects on memory and regulatory T cells. Some clones are missing from TCRdb's copy, which holds only in-frame ones; the method was immunoSEQ multiplex PCR. The sample yields fewer than 30,000 clones, about 79% seen once. The material sequenced was memory CD4+ T cells sorted from blood. The source is a human donor in good health.

The chain links TRBV6-4 to TRBJ1-5; 8 bases agree with TRBD1. This CDR3 contains 15 residues. The V gene's germline CDR1 is MRHNA and CDR2 SNTAGT. V trimming: 4 bases; J trimming: 3 bases; junction bases outside the gene matches: 5. The CDR3 sequence: CASSVRTGLNQPQHF. The CDR3, as DNA: TGTGCCAGCAGTGTCCGGACAGGGCTCAATCAGCCCCAGCATTTT.

This chain uses TRBV6-5 with TRBJ2-7; 8 nucleotides align to TRBD1. V gave up 10 bases and J gave up 5 bases; unmatched junction bases: 4. The CDR3 sequence is 11 residues long. CDR1 is MNHEY and CDR2 is SVGAGI in the germline V gene. CDR3: CAIGQGNEQYF. Here the CDR3 DNA reads TGTGCCATCGGACAGGGAAACGAGCAGTACTTC.

The chain carries TRBV6-5 and TRBJ2-7, with unresolved D. Trimming cost V 6 bases and J 5 bases, with 11 bases left between them. From germline, CDR1 is MNHEY and CDR2 SVGAGI. The CDR3 extends over 12 amino acids. The CDR3 nucleotides read TGTGCCAGCAGCCTCCGTGCGGACGAGCAGTACTTC. It translates to CASSLRADEQYF.

The J gene is TRBJ1-6, the V gene TRBV6-1, with TRBD1 matching 8 bases. The junction had 5 bases not matched to a gene; V was cut back by 2 bases and J by 8 bases. CDR3 length: 15 residues. Germline loops: CDR1 MNHNS, CDR2 SASEGT. CDR3 region: CASSEQGASDSPLHF. DNA for the CDR3: TGTGCCAGCAGTGAACAGGGGGCAAGTGATTCACCCCTCCACTTT.

The CDR3 here is CASSPLFGSQETQYF. In DNA form, the CDR3 reads TGTGCCAGCAGTCCCCTCTTTGGTTCCCAAGAGACCCAGTACTTC. The chain employs TRBV27 and TRBJ2-5; D is unclear. Trimming pared 5 bases from V and 1 base from J, leaving 14 bases between. The CDR3 covers 15 residues. Germline V CDR1 and CDR2: MNHEY, SMNVEV (reference sequence).

This sequence joins TRBV19 and TRBJ2-7, with a weak D call TRBD1 (6 bases). Germline CDR1 is LNHDA and CDR2 is SQIVND (reference sequence). The length of the CDR3 is 15 residues. With 5 bases removed from V and 3 bases from J, the gap between germline ends came to 17 bases. For the CDR3, the DNA is TGTGCCAGTAGTCGGACAGCCCGGGGATTCTACGAGCAGTACTTC. Its protein product is CASSRTARGFYEQYF.

V is TRBV19 and J is TRBJ2-1; D is unresolved. Germline CDR1 LNHDA, CDR2 SQIVND (reference sequence). Trimming left V 1 base short and J 9 bases short, with 13 bases between. The CDR3 sequence is 14 residues long. Written as DNA, the CDR3 is TGTGCCAGTAGTATAGTATATCTGGGCGGTGAGCAGTTCTTC. The encoded protein is CASSIVYLGGEQFF.

The chain combines TRBV18 with TRBJ1-5; TRBD1 matches at 8 bases. V shed 2 bases and J 5 bases; nucleotides not matched to a gene: 5. This CDR3 spans 15 amino acids. CDR1 and CDR2 from the germline V gene are KGHSH and LQKENI. The CDR3 nucleotides read TGTGCCAGCTCACCAGACAGGGGAGCTTATCAGCCCCAGCATTTT. As protein: CASSPDRGAYQPQHF.

This clone was seen more than once but under ten times. The chain combines TRBV6-6 with TRBJ2-7; perhaps TRBD1 as D (5 bases). There are 15 residues in the CDR3. Germline V gene sequence: CDR1 MNHNY, CDR2 SVGAGI (reference sequence). With 7 bases removed from V and 0 bases from J, the gap between germline ends came to 16 bases. The CDR3 nucleotides are TGTGCCAGCATCAGTTCCCCAGGGCTCTCCTACGAGCAGTACTTC. Its translation: CASISSPGLSYEQYF.

This chain links TRBV18 with TRBJ2-1, with 10 nucleotides matching TRBD2. This CDR3 is 18 amino acids long. Germline V gene lookup returns CDR1 KGHSH and CDR2 LQKENI. V gave up 5 bases and J gave up 0 bases; unmatched junction bases: 10. The CDR3 here is CASSRVLAGTSSYNEQFF. The CDR3 DNA follows: TGTGCCAGCTCAAGGGTACTAGCGGGAACCAGCTCCTACAATGAGCAGTTCTTC. Full variable domain (rest looked up from reference TRBV18 and TRBJ2-1): NAGVMQNPRHLVRRRGQEARLRCSPMKGHSHVYWYRQLPEEGLKFMVYLQKENIIDESGMPKERFSAEFPKEGPSILRIQQVVRGDSAAYFCASSRVLAGTSSYNEQFFGPGTRLTVL.

The chain employs TRBV29-1 and TRBJ2-7, with 10 bases fitting TRBD2. Germline V gene lookup returns CDR1 SQVTM and CDR2 ANQGSEA. The CDR3 contains 15 residues. The V and J ends lost 7 bases and 4 bases, in that order; junction bases with no gene match: 13. CDR3 loop: CSEMKTSSGSYEQYF. CDR3 nucleotides: TGCAGCGAGATGAAAACCTCTAGCGGGAGTTACGAGCAGTACTTC.

The chain employs TRBV2 and TRBJ2-2; TRBD2 matches at 8 bases. The CDR3 covers 14 residues. Trimming removed 8 bases from V and 4 bases from J; junction bases left unmatched: 6. In germline, CDR1 is SNHLY, CDR2 FYNNEI. CDR3 coding DNA: TGTGCCAGCTCCGGGACTAGGGTCACCGGGGAGCTGTTTTTT. It specifies CASSGTRVTGELFF.

The chain links TRBV7-9 to TRBJ2-6; no reliable D call. This CDR3 comprises 14 residues. Germline CDR1 SEHNR, CDR2 FQNEAQ (reference sequence). Trimming cost V 5 bases and J 3 bases, with 8 bases left between them. CDR3 sequence: CASSPWDGANVLTF. The CDR3, as DNA: TGTGCCAGCAGCCCGTGGGATGGGGCCAACGTCCTGACTTTC.

This CDR3 reads CSVEGLGGSSYEQYF. The CDR3 DNA sequence: TGCAGCGTTGAAGGTTTGGGCGGAAGCTCCTACGAGCAGTACTTC. The rearrangement joins TRBV29-1 to TRBJ2-7; no clear D gene. Trimming shortened V by 1 base and J by 0 bases, and 13 bases separated the two germline ends. This CDR3 has 15 residues. The germline CDR1 and CDR2 sequences are SQVTM and ANQGSEA.

The chain joins TRBV11-3 to TRBJ2-7; possibly TRBD2 for D (5 bases). The CDR3 extends over 12 amino acids. CDR1 is SGHNT, CDR2 YENEEA, per germline. Trimming pared 5 bases from V and 7 bases from J, leaving 12 bases between. CDR3 protein: CASSGRGWEQYF. The CDR3 DNA sequence: TGTGCCAGCAGCGGCCGGGGATGGGAGCAGTACTTC.

This clone was counted once. In DNA form, the CDR3 reads TGTGCCAGCTCTCCGCGGGACGGGGAGCTGTTTTTT. Its protein product is CASSPRDGELFF. The chain carries TRBV18 and TRBJ2-2, with D tentatively TRBD2 (6 bases). CDR1 and CDR2 (germline): KGHSH, LQKENI. Between the trimmed V and J ends, which lost 6 bases and 7 bases, there was a span of 9 bases. The CDR3 loop spans 12 amino acids.

The chain carries TRBV12-5 and TRBJ2-5; the D call may be TRBD1 or TRBD2 (5 bases each). The V gene lost 2 bases and the J gene lost 5 bases, with 12 bases spanning the gap. The CDR3 covers 14 residues. Germline V gives CDR1 LGHNT, CDR2 FRNRAP. The CDR3 DNA sequence: TGTGCTAGTGGTTTGCCCAACGAGGGGGAGACCCAGTACTTC. It codes for CASGLPNEGETQYF. Together with reference TRBV12-5 and TRBJ2-5, the CDR3 gives the full variable domain: DARVTQTPRHKVTEMGQEVTMRCQPILGHNTVFWYRQTMMQGLELLAYFRNRAPLDDSGMPKDRFSAEMPDATLATLKIQPSEPRDSAVYFCASGLPNEGETQYFGPGTRLLVL.

The rearrangement joins TRBV6-5 to TRBJ2-7, with D perhaps matching TRBD2 (5 bases). The CDR3 covers 16 residues. The germline V gene encodes CDR1 MNHEY and CDR2 SVGAGI. V lost 3 bases to trimming and J lost 9 bases, with 24 bases between them. This CDR3 is CASSYSGSLRVKAQYF. CDR3 sequence (DNA): TGTGCCAGCAGTTATTCTGGGTCCTTGAGGGTAAAAGCGCAGTACTTC.

Here the CDR3 reads CASSSFHNYGYTF. The CDR3, as DNA: TGTGCCAGCAGTTCCTTCCATAACTATGGCTACACCTTC. The chain combines TRBV28 with TRBJ1-2; D gene unclear. The ends were cut back, 4 bases at V and 1 base at J, with 7 bases in the middle. Germline V CDR1 and CDR2: MDHEN, SYDVKM. The CDR3 has 13 amino acids.

The rearrangement joins TRBV7-2 to TRBJ2-7; TRBD2 is a possible D gene (6 bases). Trimming left V 2 bases short and J 2 bases short, with 13 bases between. The CDR3 extends over 15 amino acids. Germline-derived CDR1 and CDR2 are SGHTA and FQGNSA. CDR3 in amino acids: CASSLLADVAYEQYF. The DNA of the CDR3 is TGTGCCAGCAGCTTATTAGCGGACGTGGCCTACGAGCAGTACTTC.

A single count supports this clone. The V and J genes are TRBV7-2 and TRBJ2-3, with D perhaps TRBD2 (6 bases). The CDR3 has 11 residues. V was pared by 3 bases and J by 8 bases, with 6 bases between. In germline, CDR1 is SGHTA, CDR2 FQGNSA. The CDR3 coding sequence is TGTGCCAGCAGCTTGGGAGGTACGCAGTATTTT. Amino acids: CASSLGGTQYF.